A selection of T cell receptor beta chains follows, all from one sample in a study of PD-1 blockade in classical Hodgkin lymphoma. The assay was immunoSEQ multiplex PCR, and TCRdb's table has in-frame clones only and misses some. The sample lists 20,000 to 30,000 clones, approximately 81% occurring once. The sample in question was peripheral blood mononuclear cells (PBMCs), obtained before the second cycle of nivolumab. Every receptor here comes from a human donor with classical Hodgkin lymphoma. The CDR3 runs from the conserved cysteine through the conserved F or W. The D gene is left open where the match is weak. The size of a clone is reported for some rows only, either as once, few or many, or as a class for expanded clones.

abundance: .; v_gene: TRBV2; d_gene: .; j_gene: TRBJ2-3; CDR3aa: CASSGGLSWRVTTDTQYF; CDR3nt: TGTGCCAGCAGTGGGGGTTTGTCGTGGCGGGTTACCACAGATACGCAGTATTTT
abundance: .; v_gene: TRBV7-2; d_gene: TRBD1; j_gene: TRBJ2-7; CDR3aa: CASSSRGTGVQYEQYF; CDR3nt: TGTGCCAGCAGCTCGCGCGGGACAGGGGTTCAGTACGAGCAGTACTTC
abundance: once; v_gene: TRBV4-1; d_gene: .; j_gene: TRBJ2-7; CDR3aa: CASSQVSPLGASYEQYF; CDR3nt: TGCGCCAGCAGCCAAGTGTCCCCCTTAGGAGCCTCCTACGAGCAGTACTTC
abundance: .; v_gene: TRBV19; d_gene: TRBD1; j_gene: TRBJ1-5; CDR3aa: CASTLKAGQGMIRSNQPQHF; CDR3nt: TGTGCCAGTACCTTAAAAGCCGGACAGGGGATGATTAGGAGCAATCAGCCCCAGCATTTT
abundance: .; v_gene: TRBV13; d_gene: .; j_gene: TRBJ2-7; CDR3aa: CASSGWTAPYEQYF; CDR3nt: TGTGCCAGCAGCGGGTGGACGGCCCCCTACGAGCAGTACTTC
abundance: .; v_gene: TRBV6-1; d_gene: TRBD1; j_gene: TRBJ1-6; CDR3aa: CASAGRTGGDPLHF; CDR3nt: TGTGCCAGCGCAGGACGTACAGGGGGTGACCCCCTCCACTTT
abundance: .; v_gene: TRBV29-1; d_gene: TRBD2; j_gene: TRBJ2-7; CDR3aa: CSAETSGPAYEQYF; CDR3nt: TGCAGCGCCGAGACTAGCGGGCCCGCCTACGAGCAGTACTTC
abundance: .; v_gene: TRBV6-5; d_gene: .; j_gene: TRBJ2-5; CDR3aa: CASSYSTGGAETQYF; CDR3nt: TGTGCCAGCAGTTACTCGACTGGGGGGGCGGAGACCCAGTACTTC
abundance: .; v_gene: TRBV5-1; d_gene: .; j_gene: TRBJ1-2; CDR3aa: CASSLVGGGGFNYGYTF; CDR3nt: TGCGCCAGCAGCTTGGTAGGTGGCGGCGGCTTCAACTATGGCTACACCTTC
abundance: .; v_gene: TRBV6-5; d_gene: TRBD1; j_gene: TRBJ1-6; CDR3aa: CASGPGQGNSPLHF; CDR3nt: TGTGCCAGCGGACCGGGACAGGGGAATTCACCCCTCCACTTT
abundance: .; v_gene: TRBV4-3; d_gene: .; j_gene: TRBJ1-2; CDR3aa: CASSQDWSRAYGYTF; CDR3nt: TGCGCCAGCAGCCAAGATTGGTCCAGGGCATATGGCTACACCTTC
abundance: .; v_gene: TRBV5-4; d_gene: .; j_gene: TRBJ2-1; CDR3aa: CASSLAGRLPDNEQFF; CDR3nt: TGTGCCAGCAGCTTGGCGGGACGGCTGCCCGACAATGAGCAGTTCTTC
abundance: .; v_gene: TRBV7-8; d_gene: TRBD2; j_gene: TRBJ2-5; CDR3aa: CASSPSGGHQETQYF; CDR3nt: TGTGCCAGCAGCCCCAGCGGGGGGCACCAAGAGACCCAGTACTTC
abundance: .; v_gene: TRBV10-3; d_gene: .; j_gene: TRBJ2-7; CDR3aa: CAISLQGVEQYF; CDR3nt: TGTGCCATCAGCCTTCAGGGCGTCGAGCAGTACTTC
abundance: .; v_gene: TRBV7-6; d_gene: TRBD2; j_gene: TRBJ2-1; CDR3aa: CASSLLDGTSGDGNNEQFF; CDR3nt: TGTGCCAGCAGCTTACTCGACGGGACTAGCGGGGATGGGAACAATGAGCAGTTCTTC